Each of the 7 T cell receptor beta chains below was sequenced from the same sample in a study of blood T cell repertoires in COVID-19. Some clones are missing from TCRdb's copy, which holds only in-frame ones; the method was immunoSEQ multiplex PCR. The data contain around 130,000 clones, 84% of them singletons. Sequencing was performed on PBMCs or T cells enriched from blood (not recorded which). The receptors were gathered from a woman aged 45-60 years with acute COVID-19.

The rearrangement links TRBV7-3 to TRBJ2-3, with TRBD2 as a possible D gene (5 bases). Trimming cost V 6 bases and J 1 base, with 17 bases left between them. The CDR3 totals 16 residues. Germline CDR1 SGHTA, CDR2 FQGTGA. The DNA of the CDR3 is TGTGCCAGCAGTTCTTCCTCAGCGGTCCGCACAGATACGCAGTATTTT. Encoded protein: CASSSSSAVRTDTQYF. The variable domain in full, with the rest retrieved from reference TRBV7-3 and TRBJ2-3, is GAGVSQTPSNKVTEKGKYVELRCDPISGHTALYWYRQSLGQGPEFLIYFQGTGAADDSGLPNDRFFAVRPEGSVSTLKIQRTERGDSAVYLCASSSSSAVRTDTQYFGPGTRLTVL.

This chain connects TRBV28 to TRBJ1-2; TRBD1 aligns across 8 bases. V lost 6 bases to trimming and J lost 8 bases; unmatched junction nucleotides: 8. The CDR3 contains 13 residues. The germline V gene has CDR1 MDHEN and CDR2 SYDVKM. CDR3 nucleotides: TGTGCCAGCAGAGAATCCGGGACAGGCGGCTACACCTTC. Its translation: CASRESGTGGYTF.

DNA for the CDR3: TGTGCCAGCACCTCTCGGGGGGCAACTGGAAACACCATATATTTT. Residues: CASTSRGATGNTIYF. The chain links TRBV2 to TRBJ1-3; possibly TRBD1 for D (6 bases). Trimming removed 7 bases from V and 2 bases from J, with 15 bases in between. Germline V gene sequence: CDR1 SNHLY, CDR2 FYNNEI. The CDR3 is 15 residues long.

The chain combines TRBV14 with TRBJ1-3; the D is unclear. V was pared by 2 bases and J by 3 bases, with 11 bases between. The CDR3 has 15 amino acids. Per germline, CDR1 SGHDN and CDR2 FVKESK. CDR3 coding DNA: TGTGCCAGCAGCCAACACCCGCGGGATGGAAACACCATATATTTT. Amino acids: CASSQHPRDGNTIYF.

The chain is built from TRBV11-2 and TRBJ1-3; 7 nucleotides agree with TRBD1. The trim removed 3 bases at V and 0 bases at J, leaving 5 bases unmatched. CDR1 SGHAT and CDR2 FQNNGV come from the germline V gene. There are 16 residues in the CDR3. CDR3 nucleotide sequence: TGTGCCAGCAGCTTCCGGGACAGCTTCTCTGGAAACACCATATATTTT. It translates to CASSFRDSFSGNTIYF.

The V and J genes are TRBV2 and TRBJ2-7; TRBD2 matches at 13 bases. This CDR3 is 17 amino acids long. The V and J ends lost 5 bases and 5 bases, in that order; junction bases with no gene match: 12. CDR1 SNHLY and CDR2 FYNNEI come from the germline V gene. In DNA, the CDR3 is TGTGCCAGCAGTCCCGCGGGACTAGCGGGAACGGGGAACGAGCAGTACTTC. Its protein is CASSPAGLAGTGNEQYF.

V gene TRBV7-2 combines with J gene TRBJ1-2; tentatively, D is TRBD1 (5 bases). This CDR3 region has 14 residues. V was clipped by 2 bases and J by 2 bases, with 9 bases between them. Germline V gene sequence: CDR1 SGHTA, CDR2 FQGNSA. The CDR3 here is CASSLWQGNYGYTF. The CDR3 nucleotides read TGTGCCAGCAGCTTATGGCAGGGAAACTATGGCTACACCTTC.